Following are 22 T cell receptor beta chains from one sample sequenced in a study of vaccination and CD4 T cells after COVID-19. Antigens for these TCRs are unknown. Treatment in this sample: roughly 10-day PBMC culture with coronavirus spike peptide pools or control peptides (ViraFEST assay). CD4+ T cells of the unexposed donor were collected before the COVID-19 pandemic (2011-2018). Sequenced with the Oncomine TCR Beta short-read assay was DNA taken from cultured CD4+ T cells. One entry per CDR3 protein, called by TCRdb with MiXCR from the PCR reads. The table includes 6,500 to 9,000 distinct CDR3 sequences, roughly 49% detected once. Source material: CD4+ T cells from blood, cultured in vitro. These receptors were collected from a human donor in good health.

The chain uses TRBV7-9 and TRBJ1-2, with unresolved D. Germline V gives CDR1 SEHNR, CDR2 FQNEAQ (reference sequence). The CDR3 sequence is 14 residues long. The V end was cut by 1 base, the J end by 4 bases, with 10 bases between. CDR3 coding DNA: TGTGCCAGCAGCTTAGACAGACCTCCCTATGGCTACACCTTC. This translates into CASSLDRPPYGYTF.

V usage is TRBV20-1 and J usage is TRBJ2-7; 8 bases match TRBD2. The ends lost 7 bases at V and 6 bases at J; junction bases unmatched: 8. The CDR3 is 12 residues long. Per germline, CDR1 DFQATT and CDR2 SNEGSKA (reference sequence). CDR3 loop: CSVGREGREQYF. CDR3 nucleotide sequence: TGCAGTGTGGGCCGGGAGGGCCGCGAGCAGTACTTC.

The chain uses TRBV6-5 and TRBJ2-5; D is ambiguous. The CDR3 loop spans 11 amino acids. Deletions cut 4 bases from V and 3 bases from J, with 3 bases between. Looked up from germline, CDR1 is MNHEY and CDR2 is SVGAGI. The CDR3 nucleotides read TGTGCCAGCAGTTTTAAAGAGACCCAGTACTTC. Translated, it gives CASSFKETQYF.

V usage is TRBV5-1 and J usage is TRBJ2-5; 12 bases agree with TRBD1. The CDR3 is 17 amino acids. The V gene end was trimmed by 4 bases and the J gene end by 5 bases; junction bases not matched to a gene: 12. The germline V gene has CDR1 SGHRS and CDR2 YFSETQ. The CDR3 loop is CASSRRDRGPLIETQYF. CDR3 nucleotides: TGCGCCAGCAGCAGGAGGGACAGGGGGCCATTGATTGAGACCCAGTACTTC.

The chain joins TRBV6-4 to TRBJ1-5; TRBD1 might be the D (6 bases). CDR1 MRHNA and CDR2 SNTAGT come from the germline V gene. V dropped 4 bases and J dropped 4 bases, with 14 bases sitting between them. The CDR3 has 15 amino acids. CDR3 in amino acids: CASSVSWGPNQPQHF. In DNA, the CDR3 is TGTGCCAGCAGTGTATCTTGGGGGCCTAATCAGCCCCAGCATTTT.

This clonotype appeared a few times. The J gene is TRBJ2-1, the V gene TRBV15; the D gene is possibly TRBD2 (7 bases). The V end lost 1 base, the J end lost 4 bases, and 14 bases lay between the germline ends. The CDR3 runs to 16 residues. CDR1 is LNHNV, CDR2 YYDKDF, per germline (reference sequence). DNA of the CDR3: TGTGCCACCAGCAGAGTGTGGGGGGGCGCGTACAATGAGCAGTTCTTC. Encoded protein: CATSRVWGGAYNEQFF.

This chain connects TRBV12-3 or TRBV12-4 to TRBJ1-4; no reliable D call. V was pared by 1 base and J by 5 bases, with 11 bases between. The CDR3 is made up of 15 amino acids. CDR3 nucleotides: TGTGCCAGCAGTTTAGGCACTGGGGTCAATGAAAAACTGTTTTTT. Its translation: CASSLGTGVNEKLFF.

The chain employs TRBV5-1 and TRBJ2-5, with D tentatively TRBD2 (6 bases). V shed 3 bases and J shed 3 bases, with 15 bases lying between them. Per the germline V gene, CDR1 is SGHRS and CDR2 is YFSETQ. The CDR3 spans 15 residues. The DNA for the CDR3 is TGCGCCAGCAGCTGGGACGGGACTCTAGAAGAGACCCAGTACTTC. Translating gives CASSWDGTLEETQYF.

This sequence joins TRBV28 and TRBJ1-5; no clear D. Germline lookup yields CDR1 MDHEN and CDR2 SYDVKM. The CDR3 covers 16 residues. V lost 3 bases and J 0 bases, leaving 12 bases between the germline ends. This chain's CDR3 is CASSLGSDYSNQPQHF. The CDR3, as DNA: TGTGCCAGCAGTTTGGGATCCGACTATAGCAATCAGCCCCAGCATTTT. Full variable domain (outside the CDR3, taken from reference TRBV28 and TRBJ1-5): DVKVTQSSRYLVKRTGEKVFLECVQDMDHENMFWYRQDPGLGLRLIYFSYDVKMKEKGDIPEGYSVSREKKERFSLILESASTNQTSMYLCASSLGSDYSNQPQHFGDGTRLSIL.

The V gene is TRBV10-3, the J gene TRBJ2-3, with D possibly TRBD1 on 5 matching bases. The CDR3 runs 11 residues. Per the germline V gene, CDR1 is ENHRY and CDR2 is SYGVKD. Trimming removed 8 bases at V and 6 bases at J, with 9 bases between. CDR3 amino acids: CAIRTQDTQYF. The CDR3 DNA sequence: TGTGCCATCCGGACACAGGATACGCAGTATTTT.

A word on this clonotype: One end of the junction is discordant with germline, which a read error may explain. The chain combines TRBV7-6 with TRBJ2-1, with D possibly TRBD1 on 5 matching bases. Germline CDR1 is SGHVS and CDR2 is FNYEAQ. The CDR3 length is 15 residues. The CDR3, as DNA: TGTGCTAGCAGCTCTCCTGGGGCGTTTGGCAATGAGCAGTTCTTC. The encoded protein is CASSSPGAFGNEQFF.

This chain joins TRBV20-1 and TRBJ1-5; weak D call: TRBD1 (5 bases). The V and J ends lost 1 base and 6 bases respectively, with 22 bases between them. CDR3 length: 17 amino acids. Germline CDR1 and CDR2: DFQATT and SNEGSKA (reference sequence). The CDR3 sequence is CSARVARGGKLGQPQHF. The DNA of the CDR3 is TGCAGTGCTAGAGTAGCTCGTGGGGGTAAGCTGGGTCAGCCCCAGCATTTT.

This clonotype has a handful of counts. CDR3 sequence reads: CSARVGLMNTEAFF. The CDR3 bases are TGCAGTGCTAGAGTCGGACTCATGAACACTGAAGCTTTCTTT. This chain links TRBV20-1 with TRBJ1-1, with no clear D. CDR3 length: 14 residues. Trimming left V 1 base short and J 0 bases short, with 9 bases between. Germline V gene data show CDR1 as DFQATT and CDR2 as SNEGSKA (reference sequence).

Here the CDR3 reads CASSFVGLAGGPEQFF. DNA for the CDR3: TGTGCCAGCAGCTTCGTCGGACTAGCGGGAGGGCCTGAGCAGTTCTTC. The chain joins TRBV7-9 to TRBJ2-1; TRBD2 aligns across 15 bases. Germline V gene lookup returns CDR1 SEHNR and CDR2 FQNEAQ (reference sequence). The CDR3 extends over 16 amino acids. V was pared by 3 bases and J by 9 bases, with 6 bases of the junction left unmatched.

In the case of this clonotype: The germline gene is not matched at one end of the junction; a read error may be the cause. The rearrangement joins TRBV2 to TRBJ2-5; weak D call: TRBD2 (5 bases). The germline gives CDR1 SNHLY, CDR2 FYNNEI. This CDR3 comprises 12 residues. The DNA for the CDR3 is TGTGCCAACAGTGACACGGGGGAGACCCAGTACTTC. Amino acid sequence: CANSDTGETQYF.

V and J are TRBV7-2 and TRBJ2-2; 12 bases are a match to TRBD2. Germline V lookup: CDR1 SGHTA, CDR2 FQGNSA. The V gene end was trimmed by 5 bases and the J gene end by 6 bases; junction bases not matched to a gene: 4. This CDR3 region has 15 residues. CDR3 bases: TGTGCCAGCAGCGTCCGACTAGCGGGGGCCGGGGAGCTGTTTTTT. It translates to CASSVRLAGAGELFF.

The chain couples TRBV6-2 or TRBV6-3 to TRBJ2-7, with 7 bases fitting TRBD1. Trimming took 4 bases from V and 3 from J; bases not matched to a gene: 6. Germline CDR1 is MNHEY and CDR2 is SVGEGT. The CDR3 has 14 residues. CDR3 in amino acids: CASSFRQGGYEQYF. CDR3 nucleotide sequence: TGTGCCAGCAGTTTCAGACAGGGTGGCTACGAGCAGTACTTC.

CDR3 nucleotides: TGTGCCAGCAGCCGGGCGGGGACTGAAGCTTTCTTT. It codes for CASSRAGTEAFF. This chain connects TRBV6-1 to TRBJ1-1, with D uncertain. The CDR3 is 12 amino acids. Trimming removed 6 bases from V and 5 bases from J, with 10 bases in between. Germline V gene data show CDR1 as MNHNS and CDR2 as SASEGT.

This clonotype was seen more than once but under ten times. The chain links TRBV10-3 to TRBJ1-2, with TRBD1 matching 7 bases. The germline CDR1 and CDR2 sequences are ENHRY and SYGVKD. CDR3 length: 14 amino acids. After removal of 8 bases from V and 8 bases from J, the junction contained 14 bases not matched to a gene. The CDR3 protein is CAIPPVDRFDGYTF. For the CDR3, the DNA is TGTGCCATCCCACCCGTGGACAGGTTCGACGGCTACACCTTC.

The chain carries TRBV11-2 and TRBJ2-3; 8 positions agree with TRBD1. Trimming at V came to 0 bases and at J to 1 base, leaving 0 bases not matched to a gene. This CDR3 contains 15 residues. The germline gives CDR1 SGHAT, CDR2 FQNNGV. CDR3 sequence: CASSLETGGTDTQYF. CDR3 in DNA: TGTGCCAGCAGCTTAGAGACAGGGGGCACAGATACGCAGTATTTT. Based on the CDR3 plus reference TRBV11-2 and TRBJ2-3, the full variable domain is EAGVAQSPRYKIIEKRQSVAFWCNPISGHATLYWYQQILGQGPKLLIQFQNNGVVDDSQLPKDRFSAERLKGVDSTLKIQPAKLEDSAVYLCASSLETGGTDTQYFGPGTRLTVL.

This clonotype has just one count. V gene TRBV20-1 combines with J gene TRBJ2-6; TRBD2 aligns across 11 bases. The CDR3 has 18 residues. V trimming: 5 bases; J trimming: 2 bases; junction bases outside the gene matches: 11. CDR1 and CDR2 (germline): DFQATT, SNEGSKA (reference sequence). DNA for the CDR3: TGCAGTGCTGCCCCTCGGGTAGCGGGAGGGGCTGGGGCCAACGTCCTGACTTTC. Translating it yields CSAAPRVAGGAGANVLTF.

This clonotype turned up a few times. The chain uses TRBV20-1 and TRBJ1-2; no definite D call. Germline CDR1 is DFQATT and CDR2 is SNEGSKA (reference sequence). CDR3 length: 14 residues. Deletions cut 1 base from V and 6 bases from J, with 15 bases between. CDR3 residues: CSARASQQRDGYTF. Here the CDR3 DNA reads TGCAGTGCTAGAGCGTCCCAACAGCGAGATGGCTACACCTTC.